Listed below are T cell receptor beta chains from one sample, sequenced in a study of blood T cell repertoires in COVID-19. Assay used: immunoSEQ multiplex PCR; TCRdb lists only in-frame clones, some missing. The data hold roughly 140,000 clones, with 65% to 85% observed a single time. The specimen sequenced was peripheral blood. All receptors derive from a man in his fifties with active or convalescent COVID-19. CDR3s include the opening cysteine and the closing phenylalanine or tryptophan. The order of the fields is D gene, J gene, clone size, V gene, CDR3 DNA, CDR3 protein. D genes are given only for firm matches. Clone size is shown for a subset of rows, as once, few, many or a class of expanded clone.

-	TRBJ2-7	-	TRBV27	TGTGCCAGCAGTTTATCGGTTAGCGCCTCCTACGAGCAGTACTTC	CASSLSVSASYEQYF
TRBD1	TRBJ2-7	-	TRBV5-4	TGTGCCAGCAGCTCCGACAGGGGGCTCTCAGCCTACGAGCAGTACTTC	CASSSDRGLSAYEQYF
-	TRBJ2-7	once	TRBV29-1	TGCAGCGTTGTCAACCCCACCGGCGGCAACGAGCAGTACTTC	CSVVNPTGGNEQYF
TRBD1	TRBJ1-3	many	TRBV3-1/TRBV3-2	TGTGCCAGCAGCCACCTCTTCGGACAGGGCGAGGACACCATATATTTT	CASSHLFGQGEDTIYF
TRBD2	TRBJ2-5	-	TRBV5-6	TGTGCCAGCGGTACTAGCGGCAGGTGGGAGACCCAGTACTTC	CASGTSGRWETQYF
TRBD2	TRBJ2-5	-	TRBV10-3	TGTGCCATCAGTGGGTCTGGGACTAGCGGCCAAGAGACCCAGTACTTC	CAISGSGTSGQETQYF
TRBD1	TRBJ2-5	-	TRBV11-2	TGTGCCAGCAGCTATGGGACAGGCTTCCAAGAGACCCAGTACTTC	CASSYGTGFQETQYF
TRBD1	TRBJ2-6	-	TRBV6-1	TGTGCCAGCAGTGCTAAACAGGGGGCTTCGGTCTCTGGGGCCAACGTCCTGACTTTC	CASSAKQGASVSGANVLTF
TRBD1	TRBJ2-7	-	TRBV5-1	TGCGCCAGCAGCCCGGGACAGGGGGAGCACGAGCAGTACTTC	CASSPGQGEHEQYF
-	TRBJ1-2	-	TRBV12-3/TRBV12-4	TGTGCCAGCAGTGAATCAGGGGAGCGAGGCTACACCTTC	CASSESGERGYTF
-	TRBJ1-2	-	TRBV5-4	TGTGCCAGCAGCTTGGGGCAGGACTATGGCTACACCTTC	CASSLGQDYGYTF
-	TRBJ2-3	few	TRBV7-9	TGTGCCAGCACGACTCGCTATACGCAGTATTTT	CASTTRYTQYF
-	TRBJ1-1	-	TRBV20-1	TGCAGTGCTAGAGATGAGGGAGGGGCTTTCTTT	CSARDEGGAFF
-	TRBJ2-7	-	TRBV11-2	TGTGCCAGCAGCTTGCCTACTGACAGGGAGCAGTACTTC	CASSLPTDREQYF
TRBD2	TRBJ2-3	-	TRBV7-3	TGTGCCAGCAGCGCCCGACTAGCGGGGCTCACAGATACGCAGTATTTT	CASSARLAGLTDTQYF
-	TRBJ1-5	-	TRBV19	TGTGCCAGTAGTATGCCCGGCGGGGGAAATCAGCCCCAGCATTTT	CASSMPGGGNQPQHF
TRBD2	TRBJ2-1	-	TRBV5-1	TGCGCCAGCAGTAGCGGGAGGGGTTACAATGAGCAGTTCTTC	CASSSGRGYNEQFF
-	TRBJ1-1	-	TRBV5-1	TGCGCCAGCAGCTTGGCCCCCCAGGGAACAGCTTTCTTT	CASSLAPQGTAFF
TRBD1	TRBJ2-1	few	TRBV10-1	TGCGCCAGCAGCCGAGCCATGGACAGGTCCTTATACAATGAGCAGTTCTTC	CASSRAMDRSLYNEQFF
TRBD2	TRBJ2-7	once	TRBV20-1	TGCAGTGCTAGTTGGGCTAGCGGGAGTGAAGAGCAGTACTTC	CSASWASGSEEQYF
-	TRBJ1-5	once	TRBV30	TGTGCCTGGGCCGGAAGGGGATTTAGCAATCAGCCCCAGCATTTT	CAWAGRGFSNQPQHF
TRBD2	TRBJ2-1	-	TRBV27	TGTGCCAGCAGTATCACTAGCGGGAGCTACAATGAGCAGTTCTTC	CASSITSGSYNEQFF
-	TRBJ2-3	-	TRBV13	TGTGCCAGCAGTACCCGTCAGGGTGATGGCCCCACAGATACGCAGTATTTT	CASSTRQGDGPTDTQYF